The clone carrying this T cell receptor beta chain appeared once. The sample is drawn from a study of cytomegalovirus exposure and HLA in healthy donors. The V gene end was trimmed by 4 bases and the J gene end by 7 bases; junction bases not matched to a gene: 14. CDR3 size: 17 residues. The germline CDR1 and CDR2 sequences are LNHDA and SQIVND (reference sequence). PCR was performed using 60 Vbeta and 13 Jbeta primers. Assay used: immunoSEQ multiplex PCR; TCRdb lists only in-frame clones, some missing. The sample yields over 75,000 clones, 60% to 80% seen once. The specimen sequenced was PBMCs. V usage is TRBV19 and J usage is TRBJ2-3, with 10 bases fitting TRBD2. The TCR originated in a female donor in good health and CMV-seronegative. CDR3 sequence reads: CASSTHLAGGPLNTQYF. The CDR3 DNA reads TGTGCCAGTAGTACACATTTAGCGGGAGGCCCCCTGAATACGCAGTATTTT.